These 14 T cell receptor beta chains came from one sample sequenced in a study of control samples from healthy donors and cancer patients. Method: immunoSEQ multiplex PCR; TCRdb's copy keeps in-frame clones and lacks some. Of around 150,000 clones in the sample, roughly 90% were seen once. Sequenced: blood. The receptors were gathered from a man aged 30 to 39 in good health.

There are a few counts of this clone. The chain is built from TRBV3-1 (or the pseudogene TRBV3-2) and TRBJ2-7, with no clear D. Germline V gene sequence: CDR1 LGHDT, CDR2 YNNKEL (reference sequence). Between the trimmed V and J ends, which lost 6 bases and 7 bases, there was a span of 13 bases. This CDR3 is 12 amino acids long. CDR3 amino acids: CASSDLGLEQYF. In DNA, the CDR3 is TGTGCCAGCAGTGACCTTGGGCTGGAGCAGTACTTC.

This chain uses TRBV5-5 with TRBJ2-3, with D tentatively TRBD1 or TRBD2 (5 bases each). The CDR3 covers 16 residues. Germline values: CDR1 SGHKS, CDR2 YYEKEE (reference sequence). V dropped 2 bases and J dropped 4 bases, with 17 bases sitting between them. CDR3 in amino acids: CASSLRGSRGADTQYF. The CDR3 DNA reads TGTGCCAGCAGCTTAAGAGGGAGCAGAGGGGCAGATACGCAGTATTTT.

The chain links TRBV6-1 to TRBJ2-1, with D possibly being TRBD2 (6 bases). Germline values: CDR1 MNHNS, CDR2 SASEGT. Trimming took 2 bases from V and 9 from J, leaving 11 bases between them. The CDR3 spans 13 residues. The CDR3: CASSERRGREQFF. As DNA, the CDR3 is TGTGCCAGCAGTGAAAGGAGGGGACGTGAGCAGTTCTTC.

The chain couples TRBV10-1 to TRBJ1-5; maybe TRBD1 (6 bases). The V end lost 10 bases, the J end lost 4 bases, and 20 bases lay between the germline ends. The CDR3 totals 15 residues. The germline V gene encodes CDR1 WNHNN and CDR2 SYGVQD (reference sequence). This CDR3 reads CAISTMGHRNQPQHF. The CDR3 bases are TGCGCCATCTCAACGATGGGACACCGAAATCAGCCCCAGCATTTT.

This clone occurred a few times. The chain is built from TRBV5-4 and TRBJ1-1; D ambiguous. Germline CDR1 reads SGHNT; CDR2 reads YYREEE (reference sequence). Trimming cost V 0 bases and J 2 bases, with 8 bases left between them. The CDR3 contains 14 residues. DNA for the CDR3: TGTGCCAGCAGCTTGGAGCCGAGCAACACTGAAGCTTTCTTT. Its protein is CASSLEPSNTEAFF.

The chain uses TRBV7-9 and TRBJ1-4; 9 nucleotides line up with TRBD1. The CDR3 runs 14 residues. Germline V lookup: CDR1 SEHNR, CDR2 FQNEAQ (reference sequence). Losses at the gene ends were 5 bases for V and 7 bases for J; bases not matched to a gene: 5. The CDR3 spells CASSPPGQGEKLFF. The CDR3 nucleotides are TGTGCCAGCAGCCCCCCGGGACAGGGTGAAAAACTGTTTTTT.

The chain couples TRBV24-1 to TRBJ1-1; D is perhaps TRBD1 (5 bases). Germline V gene sequence: CDR1 KGHDR, CDR2 SFDVKD. The CDR3 is 14 amino acids. The V end lost 5 bases, the J end lost 4 bases, and 13 bases lay between the germline ends. This CDR3 reads CATSVSGGSTEAFF. The CDR3 nucleotides read TGTGCCACCAGTGTTTCGGGGGGGAGCACTGAAGCTTTCTTT.

This clone appeared a few times. The chain joins TRBV7-6 to TRBJ2-7; no clear D gene. V gave up 3 bases and J gave up 6 bases, with 12 bases separating them. This CDR3 has 13 residues. Germline lookup yields CDR1 SGHVS and CDR2 FNYEAQ. The CDR3 loop is CASSFSPVVEQYF. DNA of the CDR3: TGTGCCAGCAGCTTCTCCCCTGTGGTCGAGCAGTACTTC.

CDR3 sequence: CASSFGESATNEKLFF. The CDR3 DNA is TGCGCCAGCAGTTTCGGGGAGAGTGCAACTAATGAAAAACTGTTTTTT. The chain employs TRBV5-1 and TRBJ1-4; D is uncertain. The germline V and J ends were trimmed by 5 bases and 0 bases, with 14 bases remaining between them. From germline, CDR1 is SGHRS and CDR2 YFSETQ. This CDR3 region has 16 residues.

This clone occurred once. The chain has TRBV19 and TRBJ2-3; 8 bases map to TRBD2. The CDR3 is made up of 14 amino acids. J lost 6 bases, V lost 5 bases, and 7 bases had no gene match. CDR1 LNHDA and CDR2 SQIVND come from the germline V gene (reference sequence). CDR3 sequence: CASSSGGAGDTQYF. For the CDR3, the DNA is TGTGCCAGTAGTTCCGGGGGGGCAGGGGATACGCAGTATTTT.

The chain combines TRBV7-8 with TRBJ1-2; D is perhaps TRBD1 (5 bases). Trimming took 5 bases from V and 6 from J, leaving 22 bases between them. This CDR3 comprises 16 residues. From germline, CDR1 is SGHVS and CDR2 FQNEAQ. The CDR3 region is CASSRTQGPGADGYTF. DNA for the CDR3: TGTGCCAGCAGCAGGACCCAGGGACCGGGTGCCGATGGCTACACCTTC.

Concerning this clone itself: This same CDR3 is encoded by further DNA sequences in the sample. This chain joins TRBV5-1 and TRBJ2-2; TRBD2 agrees at 7 bases. V trimming: 0 bases; J trimming: 6 bases; junction bases outside the gene matches: 2. The CDR3 sequence is 14 residues long. Germline CDR1 is SGHRS and CDR2 is YFSETQ. CDR3 loop: CASSLVGGAGELFF. DNA for the CDR3: TGCGCCAGCAGCTTGGTGGGGGGGGCCGGGGAGCTGTTTTTT.

The rearrangement links TRBV28 to TRBJ2-3, with D maybe TRBD2 (5 bases). V dropped 4 bases and J dropped 0 bases, with 17 bases sitting between them. The CDR3 has 17 amino acids. CDR1 and CDR2 (germline): MDHEN, SYDVKM. Here the CDR3 DNA reads TGTGCCAGCAGTTGGGGATCCGTGGACTTTAGCACAGATACGCAGTATTTT. Translated: CASSWGSVDFSTDTQYF. The variable domain in full, with the rest retrieved from reference TRBV28 and TRBJ2-3, is DVKVTQSSRYLVKRTGEKVFLECVQDMDHENMFWYRQDPGLGLRLIYFSYDVKMKEKGDIPEGYSVSREKKERFSLILESASTNQTSMYLCASSWGSVDFSTDTQYFGPGTRLTVL.

This clone showed up just a few times. The CDR3 spells CASSVGVRLAGNEQFF. The CDR3 DNA reads TGTGCCAGCAGCGTAGGGGTGAGACTAGCGGGAAATGAGCAGTTCTTC. The chain uses TRBV9 and TRBJ2-1, with TRBD2 matching 11 bases. This CDR3 is built from 16 residues. Germline V gene sequence: CDR1 SGDLS, CDR2 YYNGEE. The V segment lost 0 bases and the J segment 7 bases; nucleotides outside the gene matches: 6.